A selection of T cell receptor beta chains follows, all from one sample in a study of T cells in Graves' hyperthyroidism and ophthalmopathy. TCRdb passed the multiplex PCR reads through MiXCR, listing each CDR3 protein once. The data hold a few hundred thousand distinct CDR3 sequences, with approximately 14% observed a single time. Sequencing input: blood. The receptors stem from a woman under 30 with Graves' hyperthyroidism. CDR3s leave out the opening cysteine and the closing phenylalanine or tryptophan. The order of the fields is CDR3 protein, V gene, J gene.

ASGARLADEQY	TRBV28	TRBJ2-7
SAPVLSGASSYEQY	TRBV20-1	TRBJ2-7
ASSYKKGYEQY	TRBV6-2/TRBV6-3	TRBJ2-7
ATTDSPEAF	TRBV2	TRBJ1-1
ASSDRQGNTEAF	TRBV6-1	TRBJ1-1
SARVDSGREVVYEQY	TRBV20-1	TRBJ2-7
AWSVGIIDGGEQF	TRBV30	TRBJ2-1
ASSLRQGGGANVLT	TRBV5-6	TRBJ2-6
ASSQLAWETDTQY	TRBV6-2/TRBV6-3	TRBJ2-3
AFDRGRNTIY	TRBV2	TRBJ1-3
ASSLRVLNEQY	TRBV27	TRBJ2-7
ASSVSSLEEQY	TRBV2	TRBJ2-7
SAYQGTSYT	TRBV20-1	TRBJ1-2
ASSYDSVSEQY	TRBV6-5	TRBJ2-7
ASSFDSEQF	TRBV11-2	TRBJ2-1
ASSESGQGISSPLH	TRBV25-1	TRBJ1-6
ASCRWTKETQY	TRBV6-2/TRBV6-3	TRBJ2-5
ASTPGTSGNTDTQY	TRBV27	TRBJ2-3
ASSPISWNYGYT	TRBV14	TRBJ1-2
ATSGAGSEETQY	TRBV24-1	TRBJ2-5
SARGSGGVAEAF	TRBV20-1	TRBJ1-1
ASSESGRDQPQH	TRBV10-2	TRBJ1-5
ASSYSSRGRYSNQPQH	TRBV6-5	TRBJ1-5
ASSVAPDSYEQY	TRBV9	TRBJ2-7
ASSLRSGVGRADTQY	TRBV12-3/TRBV12-4	TRBJ2-3
ASSRGQGFTEAF	TRBV12-3/TRBV12-4	TRBJ1-1
ASSQELAGLYNEQF	TRBV3-1	TRBJ2-1
ASSFSLAGIGTDTQY	TRBV12-3/TRBV12-4	TRBJ2-3